Here is one TCR beta chain with its context. The data were produced by immunoSEQ multiplex PCR, yet TCRdb's version contains in-frame clones alone and is incomplete. Among around 75,000 clones listed, 80% to 95% were seen once. The sample comes from a study of control samples from healthy donors and cancer patients. The TCR comes from a woman aged 55 to 70 in good health. Sequenced: blood.

Here the CDR3 DNA reads TGTGCCTCAAGCTTGGGCGATACGCAGTATTTT. Its protein is CASSLGDTQYF. This chain joins TRBV30 and TRBJ2-3; D is unresolved. The germline gives CDR1 GTSNPN, CDR2 SVGIG (reference sequence). Deletions cut 7 bases from V and 6 bases from J, with 11 bases between. The CDR3 loop spans 11 amino acids.